This T cell receptor beta chain was obtained from a study of graft-versus-host responses after intestinal transplantation. Study-level information: Multivisceral, liver-intestinal, or isolated intestinal grafts went to recipients. Once they had received anti-thymocyte globulin induction, all recipients took tacrolimus and steroids for approximately 3 years.

Assay: immunoSEQ multiplex PCR; the TCRdb copy retains only in-frame clones and omits some. The data show around 18,000 clones, with around 90% seen just once and more than 1.5% held by the top ten. This CDR3 region has 13 residues. V lost 2 bases to trimming and J lost 4 bases, with 6 bases between them. The V gene's germline CDR1 is ENHRY and CDR2 SYGVKD. This clonotype originated in a human patient who received an intestinal transplant, so some T cells may come from the graft donor. The chain combines TRBV10-3 with TRBJ2-1; unclear D gene. The sample here was PBMCs, taken more than 350 days after transplant. The CDR3 protein is CAISEADYNEQFF. CDR3 nucleotides: TGTGCCATCAGTGAGGCCGATTACAATGAGCAGTTCTTC.